This TCR beta chain is drawn from a study of shared clonotypes between healthy human individuals. Study background: Three plates each covered CD4 naive and memory; CD8 naive two, CD8 memory one.

Libraries were prepared by immunoSEQ multiplex PCR; TCRdb keeps only in-frame clonotypes and omits some of them. Of over 1.4 million clones in the sample, around 97% were seen once. The trim removed 5 bases at V and 1 base at J, leaving 10 bases unmatched. Germline V gene sequence: CDR1 SGHTA, CDR2 FQGNSA. This CDR3 has 19 amino acids. The genes are TRBV7-2 and TRBJ2-3, with 15 bases that match TRBD2. The TCR sequence derives from a man younger than 45 in good health. Source material: naive CD4+ T cells sorted from blood. Described subset: CD45RA+ positively selected. DNA for the CDR3: TGTGCCAGCAGCCAAATTGGGACTAGCGGGAGGTGGGGCACAGATACGCAGTATTTT. It specifies CASSQIGTSGRWGTDTQYF.